The 17 T cell receptor beta chains listed next were all sequenced from one sample in a study of blood T cell repertoires in COVID-19. Measured with immunoSEQ multiplex PCR; TCRdb has only the in-frame clones, and not every one. Of around 200,000 clones listed, around 80% are singletons. Sample: peripheral blood. These receptors originate from a woman between 70 and 85 years old with COVID-19, enrolled during active disease.

This sequence joins TRBV28 and TRBJ1-5, with TRBD1 matching 8 bases. Trimming took 2 bases from V and 6 from J; bases not matched to a gene: 3. The germline V gene encodes CDR1 MDHEN and CDR2 SYDVKM. This CDR3 comprises 14 residues. The CDR3 reads CASSLSRGRQPQHF. The DNA of the CDR3 is TGTGCCAGCAGTTTAAGCAGGGGGCGTCAGCCCCAGCATTTT.

This clone has a handful of counts. J is TRBJ1-6 and V is TRBV6-2 or TRBV6-3, with 10 bases that match TRBD1. CDR1 is MNHEY and CDR2 is SVGEGT in the germline V gene. The CDR3 spans 17 residues. With 0 bases clipped from V and 10 bases from J, the junction kept 9 bases outside the gene matches. The DNA of the CDR3 is TGTGCCAGCAGTTACTCCACTAGGGACAGGGGAACGTCACCCCTCCACTTT. Amino acids: CASSYSTRDRGTSPLHF.

This chain joins TRBV5-5 and TRBJ1-5, with D maybe TRBD1 (5 bases). Germline-derived CDR1 and CDR2 are SGHKS and YYEKEE (reference sequence). CDR3 length: 15 residues. V was cut by 0 bases and J by 3 bases, with 10 bases left in between. The CDR3 coding sequence is TGTGCCAGCAGCTTGGCCTGGGGCTACAATCAGCCCCAGCATTTT. Translated, it gives CASSLAWGYNQPQHF. Full variable domain (missing parts from reference TRBV5-5 and TRBJ1-5): DAGVTQSPTHLIKTRGQQVTLRCSPISGHKSVSWYQQVLGQGPQFIFQYYEKEERGRGNFPDRFSARQFPNYSSELNVNALLLGDSALYLCASSLAWGYNQPQHFGDGTRLSIL.

J is TRBJ2-5 and V is TRBV4-1; D is unresolved. Per germline, CDR1 MGHRA and CDR2 YSYEKL. V gave up 4 bases and J gave up 0 bases, with 9 bases separating them. The CDR3 covers 14 residues. The CDR3 loop reads CASSLTRYQETQYF. For the CDR3, the DNA is TGCGCCAGCAGCCTGACGAGGTACCAAGAGACCCAGTACTTC.

Notes on this clone: One end of the junction fails to match germline, which may point to a read error. The chain has TRBV7-9 and TRBJ2-7; TRBD2 matches at 11 bases. The germline V gene has CDR1 SEHNR and CDR2 FQNEAQ (reference sequence). The CDR3 covers 13 residues. The CDR3 DNA is TGTGCCAGCAGCCTAGCGGGAGGAGGCGAGCAGTACTTC. Its translation is CASSLAGGGEQYF.

This sequence joins TRBV6-5 and TRBJ1-5, with a possible D match to TRBD1 (6 bases). There are 15 residues in the CDR3. The V and J ends lost 5 bases and 1 base respectively, with 12 bases between them. CDR1 and CDR2 (germline): MNHEY, SVGAGI. CDR3 bases: TGTGCCAGCAGTAGTGACAGGATCAGCAATCAGCCCCAGCATTTT. Protein: CASSSDRISNQPQHF.

The V and J genes are TRBV9 and TRBJ2-1; maybe TRBD1 (6 bases). This CDR3 has 12 amino acids. Germline lookup yields CDR1 SGDLS and CDR2 YYNGEE. Between the trimmed V and J ends, which lost 3 bases and 7 bases, there was a span of 8 bases. The CDR3 protein is CASSARGNEQFF. DNA for the CDR3: TGTGCCAGCAGCGCCAGGGGTAATGAGCAGTTCTTC.

J is TRBJ2-5 and V is TRBV20-1; D unresolved. This CDR3 region has 11 residues. CDR1 and CDR2 from the germline V gene are DFQATT and SNEGSKA (reference sequence). Trimming took off 4 bases at V and 4 bases at J, with 7 bases between the two ends. Here the CDR3 reads CSATGLETQYF. CDR3 coding DNA: TGCAGTGCTACCGGGTTAGAGACCCAGTACTTC.

This clone appeared once. The chain recombines TRBV29-1 with TRBJ1-2; 9 nucleotides align to TRBD1. J gave up 4 bases and V 5 bases, and 8 bases lay outside the gene matches. The CDR3 is made up of 14 amino acids. Germline-derived CDR1 and CDR2 are SQVTM and ANQGSEA. CDR3 in amino acids: CSVTSGTGIYGYTF. The CDR3 DNA reads TGCAGCGTTACGTCCGGGACAGGGATCTATGGCTACACCTTC.

This sequence joins TRBV28 and TRBJ1-5, with D hard to call. This CDR3 contains 17 residues. Germline V gene sequence: CDR1 MDHEN, CDR2 SYDVKM. Trimming took off 6 bases at V and 6 bases at J, with 24 bases between the two ends. The CDR3 DNA reads as TGTGCCAGCAGCTACGGATTCAAGGGAAGGCGGGCTCAGCCCCAGCATTTT. It encodes CASSYGFKGRRAQPQHF. Combining the CDR3 with reference TRBV28 and TRBJ1-5 gives the whole variable domain DVKVTQSSRYLVKRTGEKVFLECVQDMDHENMFWYRQDPGLGLRLIYFSYDVKMKEKGDIPEGYSVSREKKERFSLILESASTNQTSMYLCASSYGFKGRRAQPQHFGDGTRLSIL.

This chain connects TRBV2 to TRBJ2-1, with 8 bases identical to TRBD2. This CDR3 has 13 amino acids. V gave up 6 bases and J gave up 6 bases; unmatched junction bases: 4. In germline, CDR1 is SNHLY, CDR2 FYNNEI. CDR3 in DNA: TGTGCCAGCAGGCTCGGGAGGGCCAATGAGCAGTTCTTC. Its protein product is CASRLGRANEQFF.

CDR3 DNA: TGTGCCAGCAGCCAAGCGGCGGGGATCTATAATTCACCCCTCCACTTT. Protein sequence: CASSQAAGIYNSPLHF. J is TRBJ1-6 and V is TRBV14, with D uncertain. Trimming stripped 1 base from V and 3 bases from J, with 10 bases between. Germline CDR1 and CDR2: SGHDN and FVKESK. This CDR3 contains 16 residues. The full variable domain, completed using reference TRBV14 and TRBJ1-6, is EAGVTQFPSHSVIEKGQTVTLRCDPISGHDNLYWYRRVMGKEIKFLLHFVKESKQDESGMPNNRFLAERTGGTYSTLKVQPAELEDSGVYFCASSQAAGIYNSPLHFGNGTRLTVT.

The chain recombines TRBV6-5 with TRBJ1-4; 8 bases are a match to TRBD1. Germline CDR1 MNHEY, CDR2 SVGAGI. The CDR3 sequence is 15 residues long. V lost 6 bases to trimming and J lost 4 bases; unmatched junction nucleotides: 7. The CDR3 loop is CASRPGQAYNEKLFF. Written as DNA, the CDR3 is TGTGCCAGCAGGCCGGGACAGGCTTATAATGAAAAACTGTTTTTT.

V usage is TRBV5-1 and J usage is TRBJ1-1; a possible D gene is TRBD1 (6 bases). This CDR3 contains 14 residues. Trimming took 5 bases from V and 1 from J, leaving 12 bases between them. Germline V CDR1 and CDR2: SGHRS, YFSETQ. The CDR3 sequence: CASSWDTSNTEAFF. In DNA form, the CDR3 reads TGCGCCAGCAGTTGGGACACTTCGAACACTGAAGCTTTCTTT.

This chain uses TRBV6-1 with TRBJ2-1; 8 positions agree with TRBD1. Germline assignment: CDR1 MNHNS and CDR2 SASEGT. Germline trimming cut 2 bases from V and 4 bases from J; bases unmatched to any gene: 7. There are 16 residues in the CDR3. The CDR3 here is CASSERTGSLYNEQFF. CDR3 nucleotides: TGTGCCAGCAGTGAAAGGACAGGGAGCCTATACAATGAGCAGTTCTTC.

J is TRBJ2-1 and V is TRBV19; 12 nucleotides agree with TRBD1. The CDR3 length is 19 residues. Unmatched junction bases numbered 12, after V lost 6 bases and J lost 0 bases. Germline CDR1 LNHDA, CDR2 SQIVND (reference sequence). The DNA of the CDR3 is TGTGCCAGTAGCTTGAGGGGACAGGGGGCGATAAGCTCCTACAATGAGCAGTTCTTC. Its translation: CASSLRGQGAISSYNEQFF.

This chain connects TRBV3-1 (or the pseudogene TRBV3-2) to TRBJ1-2, with 9 bases identical to TRBD1. V was pared by 4 bases and J by 8 bases, with 8 bases of the junction left unmatched. This CDR3 spans 14 amino acids. The germline gives CDR1 LGHDT, CDR2 YNNKEL (reference sequence). CDR3 sequence: CASSLRTGASGYTF. The CDR3 DNA is TGTGCCAGCAGCCTGAGGACAGGGGCAAGCGGCTACACCTTC.